These 32 T cell receptor beta chains came from one sample sequenced in a study of cytomegalovirus exposure and HLA in healthy donors (dated by TCRdb to 2016 to 2017). Receptors were amplified or captured by the immunoSEQ multiplex PCR assay. For the multiplex PCR, a mixture combining 60 forward primers for TCR Vbeta segments and 13 reverse primers for TCR Jbeta segments was used. This is the immuneACCESS table as TCRdb keeps it, with only in-frame sequences that have V and J called. A part of the clones is gone; compared with another copy, unresolved V genes explain less than half, and the rest is unexplained. For this sample there are around 170,000 clones; more than 75% appear just once. The ten largest make up over 2% of the sample. Sequencing was done on a sample of PBMCs. The receptors derive from a woman in her forties or fifties in good health and CMV-seropositive.

This clone was seen only a few times. J is TRBJ2-3 and V is TRBV5-1, with 11 positions matching TRBD2. This CDR3 region has 15 residues. Germline V gives CDR1 SGHRS, CDR2 YFSETQ. The V gene end was trimmed by 3 bases and the J gene end by 5 bases; junction bases not matched to a gene: 5. For the CDR3, the DNA is TGCGCCAGCAGCTCACTAGCGGGGGCGGAAGATACGCAGTATTTT. Its translation is CASSSLAGAEDTQYF.

V and J are TRBV7-6 and TRBJ1-4; D is unclear. The germline V and J ends were trimmed by 4 bases and 4 bases, with 4 bases remaining between them. There are 12 residues in the CDR3. The germline gives CDR1 SGHVS, CDR2 FNYEAQ. The CDR3 nucleotides are TGTGCCAGCAGCTCCATTAATGAAAAACTGTTTTTT. The encoded protein is CASSSINEKLFF.

V and J are TRBV7-2 and TRBJ1-2, with a weak D call TRBD1 (6 bases). V lost 5 bases, J lost 4 bases, and 11 bases lay in between. The length of the CDR3 is 13 residues. The germline gives CDR1 SGHTA, CDR2 FQGNSA. The DNA for the CDR3 is TGTGCCAGCAGCCCCGGACAGATCTATGGCTACACCTTC. Translation: CASSPGQIYGYTF.

In DNA, the CDR3 is TGTGCCAGCAGCGATCCCAGCGGGGGGGCCAATGAGCAGTTCTTC. This codes for CASSDPSGGANEQFF. The rearrangement joins TRBV7-3 to TRBJ2-1; 10 bases agree with TRBD2. Germline CDR1 SGHTA, CDR2 FQGTGA. With V trimmed by 5 bases and J by 6 bases, 7 bases remained unmatched. The length of the CDR3 is 15 residues.

V gene TRBV9 combines with J gene TRBJ1-3, with TRBD1 matching 7 bases. J lost 2 bases, V lost 3 bases, and 5 bases had no gene match. Germline lookup yields CDR1 SGDLS and CDR2 YYNGEE. CDR3 length equals 15 residues. CDR3 sequence (DNA): TGTGCCAGCAGCGCGGCAGGGGGGACTGGAAACACCATATATTTT. Translation gives CASSAAGGTGNTIYF.

The rearrangement uses TRBV28 and TRBJ2-1; D gene ambiguous. Trimming cost V 6 bases and J 5 bases, with 2 bases left between them. Germline lookup yields CDR1 MDHEN and CDR2 SYDVKM. The CDR3 loop spans 10 amino acids. The CDR3 region is CASSDNEQFF. Written as DNA, the CDR3 is TGTGCCAGCAGCGACAATGAGCAGTTCTTC.

V gene TRBV5-8 combines with J gene TRBJ2-7; 10 nucleotides match TRBD1. Germline lookup yields CDR1 SGHTS and CDR2 YDEGEE. J gave up 4 bases and V 0 bases, and 1 base lay outside the gene matches. The CDR3 contains 14 residues. The CDR3 reads CASSLGTGGYEQYF. CDR3 DNA: TGTGCCAGCAGCTTGGGGACAGGGGGGTACGAGCAGTACTTC. The full variable domain, with the rest looked up from reference TRBV5-8 and TRBJ2-7, is EAGVTQSPTHLIKTRGQQATLRCSPISGHTSVYWYQQALGLGLQFLLWYDEGEERNRGNFPPRFSGRQFPNYSSELNVNALELEDSALYLCASSLGTGGYEQYFGPGTRLTVT.

This clone was seen a single time. The chain combines TRBV11-2 with TRBJ1-5, with D unresolved. The CDR3 contains 15 residues. Deletions cut 4 bases from V and 4 bases from J, with 14 bases between. Germline CDR1 is SGHAT and CDR2 is FQNNGV. CDR3 sequence reads: CASSSSYRGNQPQHF. CDR3 nucleotide sequence: TGTGCCAGCAGCTCCTCCTATCGGGGTAATCAGCCCCAGCATTTT.

This clone appeared once. The gene calls are TRBV6-1 and TRBJ2-5; D might be TRBD2 (5 bases). Germline CDR1 reads MNHNS; CDR2 reads SASEGT. V lost 3 bases and J 0 bases, leaving 11 bases between the germline ends. This CDR3 is built from 15 residues. CDR3 nucleotides: TGTGCCAGCAGTGAGATACCGGGGTACCAAGAGACCCAGTACTTC. This encodes CASSEIPGYQETQYF.

The chain uses TRBV28 and TRBJ1-1; TRBD1 might be the D (5 bases). Trimming removed 5 bases at V and 3 bases at J, with 16 bases between. There are 15 residues in the CDR3. From germline, CDR1 is MDHEN and CDR2 SYDVKM. Here the CDR3 reads CASSPTGSKYTEAFF. CDR3 bases: TGTGCCAGCAGTCCTACAGGTTCTAAGTACACTGAAGCTTTCTTT. The whole variable domain, remainder taken from reference TRBV28 and TRBJ1-1, is DVKVTQSSRYLVKRTGEKVFLECVQDMDHENMFWYRQDPGLGLRLIYFSYDVKMKEKGDIPEGYSVSREKKERFSLILESASTNQTSMYLCASSPTGSKYTEAFFGQGTRLTVV.

The table lists this clone with a few counts. This rearrangement joins TRBV7-9 to TRBJ2-3; TRBD2 is a possible D gene (6 bases). From germline, CDR1 is SEHNR and CDR2 FQNEAQ (reference sequence). This CDR3 comprises 13 residues. Trimming removed 5 bases at V and 8 bases at J, with 14 bases between. CDR3 nucleotide sequence: TGTGCCAGCAGCCTCGGTGGAGGGGTTACGCAGTATTTT. Amino acids: CASSLGGGVTQYF.

The gene calls are TRBV27 and TRBJ2-7; 11 bases align to TRBD2. The CDR3 runs to 22 residues. Germline V CDR1 and CDR2: MNHEY, SMNVEV (reference sequence). V was clipped by 5 bases and J by 6 bases; unmatched bases: 30. CDR3 DNA sequence: TGTGCCAGCAGTCACCTTAGCGGGGCACTACGAGCAGTTGGTAGCGGGGGGGCCGAGCAGTACTTC. Translating it yields CASSHLSGALRAVGSGGAEQYF.

The chain uses TRBV5-1 and TRBJ2-5, with D possibly being TRBD2 (5 bases). The CDR3 is made up of 13 amino acids. V lost 0 bases and J lost 5, with 8 bases in between. Germline CDR1 and CDR2: SGHRS and YFSETQ. The CDR3 reads CASSLEGAETQYF. The CDR3 DNA reads as TGCGCCAGCAGCTTGGAGGGAGCGGAGACCCAGTACTTC.

This clone has just a few counts. The CDR3 DNA reads as TGTGCCAGCAGGGAACAGGGTGCCGAGCAGTACTTC. Residues: CASREQGAEQYF. The chain combines TRBV28 with TRBJ2-7, with a possible D match to TRBD1 (6 bases). The CDR3 totals 12 residues. V was cut by 6 bases and J by 6 bases, with 12 bases left in between. Germline V lookup: CDR1 MDHEN, CDR2 SYDVKM.

The gene calls are TRBV7-2 and TRBJ2-4; tentative D call: TRBD2 (6 bases). CDR3 size: 15 residues. CDR1 is SGHTA, CDR2 FQGNSA, per germline. V shed 2 bases and J shed 8 bases, with 16 bases lying between them. The CDR3 region is CASSLSGTPQDIQYF. CDR3 in DNA: TGTGCCAGCAGCTTATCCGGGACTCCCCAAGACATTCAGTACTTC. Using reference TRBV7-2 and TRBJ2-4 for the parts outside the CDR3, the full variable domain is GAGVSQSPSNKVTEKGKDVELRCDPISGHTALYWYRQSLGQGLEFLIYFQGNSAPDKSGLPSDRFSAERTGGSVSTLTIQRTQQEDSAVYLCASSLSGTPQDIQYFGAGTRLSVL.

The CDR3 DNA reads as TGTGCCAGCTCACAGCTCGATAGCACAGATACGCAGTATTTT. This translates into CASSQLDSTDTQYF. The chain recombines TRBV18 with TRBJ2-3; D unclear. V was trimmed by 4 bases and J by 0 bases, leaving 8 bases between them. The CDR3 spans 14 residues. The germline CDR1 and CDR2 sequences are KGHSH and LQKENI.

The chain has TRBV10-3 and TRBJ1-1; perhaps TRBD1 as D (6 bases). Trimming took 4 bases from V and 3 from J, leaving 9 bases between them. Germline V gene lookup returns CDR1 ENHRY and CDR2 SYGVKD. The CDR3 is 13 amino acids. The CDR3 DNA is TGTGCCATCAGTGCACAGGGTTACACTGAAGCTTTCTTT. It yields the protein CAISAQGYTEAFF.

This clone was detected once. The V gene is TRBV7-9, the J gene TRBJ1-1, with D hard to call. Germline V CDR1 and CDR2: SEHNR, FQNEAQ (reference sequence). V gave up 5 bases and J gave up 3 bases, with 13 bases separating them. The CDR3 contains 14 residues. The CDR3: CASSPFEADTEAFF. The CDR3 nucleotides read TGTGCCAGCAGCCCCTTTGAGGCGGACACTGAAGCTTTCTTT.

Worth noting for this clone: The junction does not match germline at one end; this may be a read error. The chain combines TRBV4-1 with TRBJ1-2, with D perhaps TRBD1 (6 bases). Germline V gives CDR1 MGHRA, CDR2 YSYEKL. The CDR3 loop spans 14 amino acids. As DNA, the CDR3 is TGTGCCAGCAGCCAAGCGGGTGTCAGGGGTCGCTACACCTTC. Translated: CASSQAGVRGRYTF.

The rearrangement joins TRBV4-1 to TRBJ2-3; tentatively, D is TRBD2 (5 bases). CDR3 length: 19 amino acids. V dropped 0 bases and J dropped 0 bases, with 19 bases sitting between them. Per germline, CDR1 MGHRA and CDR2 YSYEKL. This chain's CDR3 is CASSQELIGITTSTDTQYF. CDR3 coding DNA: TGCGCCAGCAGCCAAGAGCTTATCGGGATTACTACTAGCACAGATACGCAGTATTTT.

This chain connects TRBV10-3 to TRBJ1-5; maybe TRBD1 (6 bases). Germline V gives CDR1 ENHRY, CDR2 SYGVKD. This CDR3 is built from 14 residues. Trimming took off 3 bases at V and 3 bases at J, with 9 bases between the two ends. The CDR3 here is CAISEGQSNQPQHF. In nucleotides, the CDR3 is TGTGCCATCAGTGAAGGACAGTCCAATCAGCCCCAGCATTTT.

V and J are TRBV5-1 and TRBJ2-1; the match to TRBD2 covers 11 bases. The CDR3 contains 15 residues. Losses at the gene ends were 6 bases for V and 0 bases for J; bases not matched to a gene: 2. In germline, CDR1 is SGHRS, CDR2 YFSETQ. CDR3 loop: CASKLAGGSYNEQFF. CDR3 DNA sequence: TGCGCCAGCAAGCTAGCGGGGGGCTCCTACAATGAGCAGTTCTTC.

V usage is TRBV1 and J usage is TRBJ2-1; the table's D call, TRBD2, was not checked against the DNA. TRBV1 is tagged as a pseudogene. The CDR3 totals 14 residues. CDR3 loop: CTSSPRGGGDEQFF. Written as DNA, the CDR3 is TGCACCAGCAGCCCGCGGGGGGGTGGGGATGAGCAGTTCTTC.

The chain employs TRBV15 and TRBJ1-2; D might be TRBD1 (5 bases). CDR3 size: 16 residues. V lost 0 bases and J lost 4, with 15 bases in between. Germline V lookup: CDR1 LNHNV, CDR2 YYDKDF (reference sequence). The CDR3 coding sequence is TGTGCCACCAGCAGAGATCTGGCACCGGGACTCTATGGCTACACCTTC. It yields the protein CATSRDLAPGLYGYTF. Looking up the rest from reference TRBV15 and TRBJ1-2 gives the full variable domain: DAMVIQNPRYQVTQFGKPVTLSCSQTLNHNVMYWYQQKSSQAPKLLFHYYDKDFNNEADTPDNFQSRRPNTSFCFLDIRSPGLGDTAMYLCATSRDLAPGLYGYTFGSGTRLTVV.

V gene TRBV7-6 combines with J gene TRBJ2-1; 9 bases agree with TRBD1. Germline trimming cut 1 base from V and 12 bases from J; bases unmatched to any gene: 4. The CDR3 has 13 amino acids. Germline V gene sequence: CDR1 SGHVS, CDR2 FNYEAQ. The CDR3 nucleotides read TGTGCCAGCAGCTTAGAAACAGGGGGCTTGCAGTTCTTC. This sequence encodes CASSLETGGLQFF. Supplemented by reference TRBV7-6 and TRBJ2-1, the full variable domain reads GAGVSQSPRYKVTKRGQDVALRCDPISGHVSLYWYRQALGQGPEFLTYFNYEAQQDKSGLPNDRFSAERPEGSISTLTIQRTEQRDSAMYRCASSLETGGLQFFGPGTRLTVL.

CDR3 nucleotide sequence: TGTGCCAGCAGCAGCCGGCTAGCCCCCTTCTACGAGCAGTACTTC. It translates to CASSSRLAPFYEQYF. The genes are TRBV13 and TRBJ2-7; D perhaps matches TRBD2 (5 bases). The germline V gene encodes CDR1 PRHDT and CDR2 FYEKMQ (reference sequence). The CDR3 loop spans 15 amino acids. Trimming shortened V by 5 bases and J by 3 bases, and 17 bases separated the two germline ends.

The rearrangement uses TRBV18 and TRBJ1-2; 9 positions agree with TRBD1. This CDR3 comprises 14 residues. V lost 2 bases and J lost 5; bases outside the gene matches: 3. Germline V gives CDR1 KGHSH, CDR2 LQKENI. The CDR3 bases are TGTGCCAGCTCACCAAAAGGACAGGGGTATGGCTACACCTTC. It yields the protein CASSPKGQGYGYTF.

The CDR3, as DNA: TGTGCCAGCACCTCCACGCCCGGGTCCACTGAAGCTTTCTTT. Residues: CASTSTPGSTEAFF. V and J are TRBV6-6 and TRBJ1-1; D gene ambiguous. Between the trimmed V and J ends, which lost 7 bases and 4 bases, there was a span of 16 bases. The CDR3 sequence is 14 residues long. Per germline, CDR1 MNHNY and CDR2 SVGAGI (reference sequence).

The chain recombines TRBV2 with TRBJ1-3; D is possibly TRBD1 (6 bases). V shed 6 bases and J shed 3 bases, with 15 bases lying between them. This CDR3 has 15 residues. Germline V gene sequence: CDR1 SNHLY, CDR2 FYNNEI. The CDR3: CASSLLDSLGNTIYF. The CDR3 region has the DNA TGTGCCAGCAGCCTACTGGACAGCCTTGGAAACACCATATATTTT. Full variable domain (missing parts from reference TRBV2 and TRBJ1-3): EPEVTQTPSHQVTQMGQEVILRCVPISNHLYFYWYRQILGQKVEFLVSFYNNEISEKSEIFDDQFSVERPDGSNFTLKIRSTKLEDSAMYFCASSLLDSLGNTIYFGEGSWLTVV.

This chain links TRBV7-9 with TRBJ2-5, with D possibly matching TRBD2 (7 bases). Germline V gene lookup returns CDR1 SEHNR and CDR2 FQNEAQ (reference sequence). CDR3 length equals 13 residues. The ends were cut back, 3 bases at V and 7 bases at J, with 12 bases in the middle. CDR3 in amino acids: CASSLGGLGTQYF. The CDR3 nucleotides read TGTGCCAGCAGCTTGGGGGGGCTGGGGACCCAGTACTTC. The whole variable domain, filled in from reference TRBV7-9 and TRBJ2-5, reads DTGVSQNPRHKITKRGQNVTFRCDPISEHNRLYWYRQTLGQGPEFLTYFQNEAQLEKSRLLSDRFSAERPKGSFSTLEIQRTEQGDSAMYLCASSLGGLGTQYFGPGTRLLVL.

The rearrangement joins TRBV29-1 to TRBJ2-6; 8 bases fit TRBD1. Germline trimming cut 6 bases from V and 1 base from J; bases unmatched to any gene: 5. Germline V CDR1 and CDR2: SQVTM, ANQGSEA. This CDR3 spans 15 amino acids. The CDR3, as DNA: TGCAGCGTGGGGACAGGTCTGTCTGGGGCCAACGTCCTGACTTTC. Amino acid sequence: CSVGTGLSGANVLTF.

The chain links TRBV6-5 to TRBJ2-2; TRBD1 matches 10 bases. The V and J ends lost 5 bases and 5 bases, in that order; junction bases with no gene match: 5. Looked up from germline, CDR1 is MNHEY and CDR2 is SVGAGI. This CDR3 is built from 15 residues. The CDR3 region has the DNA TGTGCCAGCAGTCTGGGGGACAGGGGTACCGGGGAGCTGTTTTTT. Translation gives CASSLGDRGTGELFF.